This T cell receptor (beta chain) was sequenced in a study of post-analysis software for immune sequencing data. The study's findings and limits: TRBV5-6, TRBV5-1 and TRBV20-1 were among roughly 5 TRBV segments more frequent in patients than controls. The study found significantly lower normalized Chao1 diversity in multiple sclerosis patients than in controls.

About this clonotype: Antigen unknown.

Unique-molecular-identifier-tagged TCR beta cDNA libraries were used. Via MiXCR, TCRdb re-called the PCR reads, giving one row per CDR3 protein. Of 700,000 to 800,000 distinct CDR3 sequences listed, roughly 27% are singletons. Germline-derived CDR1 and CDR2 are DFQATT and SNEGSKA (reference sequence). The CDR3 sequence is 17 residues long. The receptor comes from a girl aged 5 to 17 with multiple sclerosis. Sequenced sample: blood. The chain combines TRBV20-1 with TRBJ2-4, with D perhaps matching TRBD1 (6 bases). The better agreement between TRBJ2-5 and the DNA end casts doubt on the J call. For the CDR3, the DNA is TGCAGTGCTAGAGACCCGGGCAGGGGTTGGCGGATAGAGACCCAGTACTTC. This sequence encodes CSARDPGRGWRIETQYF.